These 20 T cell receptor beta chains were all obtained from the same sample, sequenced in a study of molecular identifiers for immune sequencing clone quantification. TCRdb reprocessed the PCR reads via MiXCR and lists one record per CDR3 protein. This repertoire shows over 600,000 distinct CDR3 sequences, about 20% found once; its top ten account for roughly 0.83%. Input material: naive CD8+ T cells from blood, with Jurkat cell RNA spiked in. Subset: FACS-sorted CD8+CD4-CCR7+CD45RA+ naive T cells. These receptor sequences come from a human donor in good health. Some libraries in this study had Jurkat cell RNA spiked in.

There are many counts of this clonotype. V gene TRBV6-1 combines with J gene TRBJ1-2; D gene ambiguous. There are 15 residues in the CDR3. V lost 2 bases and J 0 bases, leaving 10 bases between the germline ends. From germline, CDR1 is MNHNS and CDR2 SASEGT. The CDR3 nucleotides are TGTGCCAGCAGTGAACAGGCAGGAACTAACTATGGCTACACCTTC. As protein: CASSEQAGTNYGYTF.

This clonotype has a count of ten or more. This rearrangement joins TRBV7-6 to TRBJ1-1; 8 nucleotides align to TRBD1. The CDR3 has 13 residues. Germline V gene sequence: CDR1 SGHVS, CDR2 FNYEAQ. J gave up 7 bases and V 5 bases, and 6 bases lay outside the gene matches. The CDR3 loop is CASSHTTGVEAFF. The CDR3 region has the DNA TGTGCCAGCAGCCATACGACAGGGGTTGAAGCTTTCTTT.

This clonotype was counted ten times or more. The rearrangement uses TRBV9 and TRBJ2-3; TRBD1 agrees at 10 bases. The J segment lost 3 bases and the V segment lost 7 bases, leaving 8 bases of the junction unmatched. Germline assignment: CDR1 SGDLS and CDR2 YYNGEE. The CDR3 spans 15 residues. The CDR3 nucleotides are TGTGCCAGCCGATCTGGACAGGGGGTAACAGATACGCAGTATTTT. It specifies CASRSGQGVTDTQYF.

This clonotype was counted ten times or more. The chain carries TRBV19 and TRBJ2-2, with D possibly being TRBD1 (6 bases). With 5 bases removed from V and 7 bases from J, the gap between germline ends came to 17 bases. CDR1 LNHDA and CDR2 SQIVND come from the germline V gene (reference sequence). CDR3 length: 15 residues. The CDR3 DNA is TGTGCCAGTAGTCCTACGACCAGGGGAAGCGGGGAGCTGTTTTTT. Protein sequence: CASSPTTRGSGELFF.

The sample holds many counts of this clonotype. This CDR3 reads CASSFSQEAFF. CDR3 sequence (DNA): TGTGCCAGCAGCTTCTCACAGGAAGCTTTCTTT. The chain couples TRBV7-9 to TRBJ1-1, with D uncertain. Germline assignment: CDR1 SEHNR and CDR2 FQNEAQ (reference sequence). The CDR3 is made up of 11 amino acids. V was pared by 3 bases and J by 8 bases, with 7 bases between.

As to this clonotype: A much larger clone lies a single base off, so this may be a read error. V and J are TRBV6-6 and TRBJ2-2; D unclear. V was shortened by 10 bases and J by 4 bases, with 10 bases between the two germline ends. CDR3 length: 12 residues. Germline V gene data show CDR1 as MNHNY and CDR2 as SVGAGI (reference sequence). The CDR3 region has the DNA TGTGCCATACACCGGGTCACCGGGGAGCTGTTTTTT. It codes for CAIHRVTGELFF.

As regards this clonotype: Since a much larger clone is just one base distant, this may be a read error. This sequence joins TRBV12-3 or TRBV12-4 and TRBJ2-5; weak D call: TRBD1 (6 bases). V lost 3 bases and J lost 5, with 19 bases in between. This CDR3 has 16 residues. The CDR3 protein is CASSFDSQGPRETQYF. CDR3 bases: TGTGCCAGCAGTTTCGATAGTCAGGGGCCGAGGGAGACCCAGTACTTC.

The rearrangement joins TRBV29-1 to TRBJ2-1, with D tentatively TRBD1 (5 bases). Trimming removed 3 bases at V and 6 bases at J, with 9 bases between. This CDR3 is 12 amino acids long. CDR1 and CDR2 from the germline V gene are SQVTM and ANQGSEA. The CDR3 loop reads CSVDQRGNEQFF. Here the CDR3 DNA reads TGCAGCGTTGACCAAAGGGGCAATGAGCAGTTCTTC.

Of note for this clonotype: Since the CDR3 does not end with the conserved phenylalanine or tryptophan, this likely comes from a read error. The chain is built from TRBV4-1 and TRBJ1-1; D remains unclear. Trimming shortened V by 0 bases and J by 1 base, and 12 bases separated the two germline ends. The CDR3 consists of 16 residues. Germline CDR1 is MGHRA and CDR2 is YSYEKL. In DNA form, the CDR3 reads TGCGCCAGCAGCCAAGATGCTTCATGGGGGAACACTGAAGCTTTCCTT. Translation gives CASSQDASWGNTEAFL.

The chain joins TRBV12-3 or TRBV12-4 to TRBJ2-2; a weak D match, TRBD2 (5 bases). CDR3 length: 14 amino acids. Trimming removed 8 bases from V and 2 bases from J, with 12 bases in between. Here the CDR3 DNA reads TGTGCCAGCGTCCGGACTCTAAACACCGGGGAGCTGTTTTTT. It translates to CASVRTLNTGELFF.

This clonotype was observed a few times. The chain uses TRBV6-9 and TRBJ2-2, with D possibly matching TRBD1 (6 bases). Trimming shortened V by 4 bases and J by 3 bases, and 21 bases separated the two germline ends. The germline gives CDR1 MNHGY, CDR2 SVAAGI. This CDR3 spans 18 amino acids. The CDR3, as DNA: TGTGCCAGCAGTTCCAAGACAGGCTGCCGGTTTGACACCGGGGAGCTGTTTTTT. This codes for CASSSKTGCRFDTGELFF.

Of note for this clonotype: A much larger clone differs by one base, so this may be a read error. This rearrangement joins TRBV25-1 to TRBJ2-7, with 11 bases lining up with TRBD1. V shed 2 bases, J shed 6 bases, and the junction held 6 bases outside the gene matches. The CDR3 is 15 residues long. Germline values: CDR1 MGHDK, CDR2 SYGVNS. CDR3 loop: CASSEGQGAGVEQYF. The CDR3 DNA reads as TGTGCCAGCAGTGAAGGACAGGGGGCGGGGGTCGAGCAGTACTTC.

The genes are TRBV6-5 and TRBJ2-2; D is tentatively TRBD1 or TRBD2 (5 bases each). The V end was cut by 7 bases, the J end by 1 base, with 19 bases between. Germline CDR1 and CDR2: MNHEY and SVGAGI. There are 17 residues in the CDR3. CDR3 DNA sequence: TGTGCCAGCACCTCGACCGGACACGGACTGAACACCGGGGAGCTGTTTTTT. It encodes CASTSTGHGLNTGELFF.

V usage is TRBV12-3 or TRBV12-4 and J usage is TRBJ2-3, with D tentatively TRBD1 (5 bases). CDR3 size: 14 residues. Between the trimmed V and J ends, which lost 3 bases and 6 bases, there was a span of 13 bases. DNA of the CDR3: TGTGCCAGCAGTTTTGATAGGGGCCGGGATACGCAGTATTTT. Amino acids: CASSFDRGRDTQYF.

J is TRBJ1-2 and V is TRBV4-1; 8 positions match TRBD1. Germline lookup yields CDR1 MGHRA and CDR2 YSYEKL. V lost 4 bases to trimming and J lost 9 bases; unmatched junction nucleotides: 7. This CDR3 region has 13 residues. DNA for the CDR3: TGCGCCAGCAGCCGAGAGGACAGGGTGCGCTACACCTTC. Protein product: CASSREDRVRYTF.

This clonotype was seen a handful of times. The chain links TRBV3-1 to TRBJ2-1; TRBD2 aligns across 7 bases. Trimming removed 0 bases from V and 0 bases from J; junction bases left unmatched: 5. The germline V gene encodes CDR1 LGHDT and CDR2 YNNKEL (reference sequence). The CDR3 length is 17 residues. CDR3 in DNA: TGTGCCAGCAGCCAAGAGGGGACTATAGGCTCCTACAATGAGCAGTTCTTC. Translated: CASSQEGTIGSYNEQFF.

This clonotype was counted many times. The V call is TRBV3-1, the J call TRBJ2-5; no reliable D call. V lost 0 bases, J lost 5 bases, and 4 bases lay in between. CDR1 LGHDT and CDR2 YNNKEL come from the germline V gene (reference sequence). CDR3 size: 12 residues. DNA for the CDR3: TGTGCCAGCAGCCAAGATCGTGAGACCCAGTACTTC. Its protein product is CASSQDRETQYF.

This chain uses TRBV5-6 with TRBJ2-3; D is perhaps TRBD2 (6 bases). Germline V gene lookup returns CDR1 SGHDT and CDR2 YYEEEE. The CDR3 totals 15 residues. Trimming took off 4 bases at V and 2 bases at J, with 14 bases between the two ends. DNA for the CDR3: TGTGCCAGCAGCACAGCCGGGAGATACACAGATACGCAGTATTTT. Translating it yields CASSTAGRYTDTQYF.

In this sample, this clonotype turned up once. The junction departs from the called germline gene at one end, perhaps through a read error. This chain links TRBV7-9 with TRBJ1-1; D not certain. The length of the CDR3 is 13 residues. The germline V gene encodes CDR1 SEHNR and CDR2 FQNEAQ (reference sequence). The CDR3 spells CASSLGKNTGAFF. The DNA of the CDR3 is TGTGCCAGCAGCTTAGGGAAGAACACTGGAGCTTTCTTT.

This clonotype was recorded a few times. J is TRBJ2-7 and V is TRBV4-1; the match to TRBD2 covers 11 bases. With V trimmed by 0 bases and J by 3 bases, 4 bases remained unmatched. The CDR3 contains 16 residues. CDR1 is MGHRA and CDR2 is YSYEKL in the germline V gene. In DNA form, the CDR3 reads TGCGCCAGCAGCCAAGAGTGGCTAGCGGGGGGCTACGAGCAGTACTTC. Protein product: CASSQEWLAGGYEQYF.